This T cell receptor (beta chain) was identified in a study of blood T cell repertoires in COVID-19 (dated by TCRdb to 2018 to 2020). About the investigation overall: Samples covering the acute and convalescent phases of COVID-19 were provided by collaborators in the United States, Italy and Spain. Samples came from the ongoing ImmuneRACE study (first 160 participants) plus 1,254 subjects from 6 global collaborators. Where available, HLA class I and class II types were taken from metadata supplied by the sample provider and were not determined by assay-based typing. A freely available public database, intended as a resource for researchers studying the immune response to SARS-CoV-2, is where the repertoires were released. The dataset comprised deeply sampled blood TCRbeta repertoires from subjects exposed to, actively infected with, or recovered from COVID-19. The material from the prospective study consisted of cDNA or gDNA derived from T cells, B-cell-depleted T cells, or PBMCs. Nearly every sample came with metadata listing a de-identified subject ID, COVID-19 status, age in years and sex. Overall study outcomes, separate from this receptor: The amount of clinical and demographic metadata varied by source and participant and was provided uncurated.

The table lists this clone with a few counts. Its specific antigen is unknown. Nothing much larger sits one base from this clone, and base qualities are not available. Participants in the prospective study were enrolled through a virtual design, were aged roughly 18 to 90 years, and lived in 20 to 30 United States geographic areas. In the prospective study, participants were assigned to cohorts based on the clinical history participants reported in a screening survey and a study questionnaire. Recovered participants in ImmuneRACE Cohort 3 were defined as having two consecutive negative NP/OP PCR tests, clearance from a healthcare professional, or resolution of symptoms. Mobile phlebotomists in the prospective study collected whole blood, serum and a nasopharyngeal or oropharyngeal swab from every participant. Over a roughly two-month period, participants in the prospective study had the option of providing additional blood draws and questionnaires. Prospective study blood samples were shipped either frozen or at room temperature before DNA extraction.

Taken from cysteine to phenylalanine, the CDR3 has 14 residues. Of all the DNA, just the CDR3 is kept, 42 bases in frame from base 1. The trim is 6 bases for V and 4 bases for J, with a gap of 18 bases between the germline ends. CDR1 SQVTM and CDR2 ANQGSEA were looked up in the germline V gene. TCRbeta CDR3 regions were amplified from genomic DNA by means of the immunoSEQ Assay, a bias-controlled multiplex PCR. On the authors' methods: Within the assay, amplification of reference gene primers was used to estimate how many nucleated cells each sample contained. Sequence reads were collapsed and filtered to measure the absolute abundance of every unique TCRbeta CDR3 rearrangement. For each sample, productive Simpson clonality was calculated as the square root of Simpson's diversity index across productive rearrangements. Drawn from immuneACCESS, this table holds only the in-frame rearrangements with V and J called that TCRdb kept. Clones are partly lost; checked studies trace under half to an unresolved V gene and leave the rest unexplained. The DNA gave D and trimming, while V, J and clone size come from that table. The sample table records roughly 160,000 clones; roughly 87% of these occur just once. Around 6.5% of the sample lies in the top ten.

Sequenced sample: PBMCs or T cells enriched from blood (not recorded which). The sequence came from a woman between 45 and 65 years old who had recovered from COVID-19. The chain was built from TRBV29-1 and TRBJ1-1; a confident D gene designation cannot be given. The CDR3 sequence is CSVDASAVGTEAFF. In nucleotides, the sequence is TGCAGCGTGGATGCCTCGGCGGTCGGCACTGAAGCTTTCTTT.